This record looks at one T cell receptor (beta chain) sequence and its context. The antigen remains undetermined. Germline values: CDR1 SGHVS, CDR2 FNYEAQ. V was pared by 3 bases and J by 8 bases, with 6 bases of the junction left unmatched. The CDR3 runs 16 residues. Each CDR3 protein is one row after TCRdb ran MiXCR on the 5' RACE reads. The sample lists about 140,000 distinct CDR3 sequences; 13% to 15% were seen once. The data were obtained in a study of T-cell memory formation after mild COVID-19. Study at large: Among the donors, TCR clusters were largely specific to each donor.

The study's findings and limits: Clones that contracted from day 15 to 85 had balanced CD4/CD8; later expanders were CD4+ biased. Memory cells collected pre-infection included some clones that later responded, suggesting cross-reactive memory joined.

Sequenced sample: PBMCs or a T cell subset sorted from them (not recorded which). The chain joins TRBV7-6 to TRBJ2-2, with 13 bases that match TRBD2. This receptor was taken from an adult woman who had mild COVID-19 (a few samples of this study predate the infection). Cell type and time point are not known. This CDR3 reads CASSFGLAGESGELFF. In nucleotides, the CDR3 is TGTGCCAGCAGCTTCGGACTAGCGGGAGAATCTGGGGAGCTGTTTTTT.